Each of the 10 T cell receptor beta chains below was sequenced from the same sample in a study of tumor T cells in aggressive B-cell lymphoma. The method was immunoSEQ multiplex PCR; TCRdb's version includes in-frame clones alone and lacks a portion of them. Of about 2,800 clones in the sample, around 90% were seen once. The material sequenced was tumor tissue. These receptors were collected from an adult with diffuse large B cell lymphoma.

The chain employs TRBV18 and TRBJ2-5, with 9 positions matching TRBD2. V was pared by 5 bases and J by 5 bases, with 12 bases of the junction left unmatched. The CDR3 is 16 amino acids. CDR1 KGHSH and CDR2 LQKENI come from the germline V gene. The CDR3 reads CASSGLGGGAAETQYF. DNA of the CDR3: TGTGCCAGCTCAGGCCTCGGCGGGGGGGCCGCGGAGACCCAGTACTTC.

This chain joins TRBV7-2 and TRBJ2-3; D ambiguous. Germline CDR1 reads SGHTA; CDR2 reads FQGNSA. The CDR3 consists of 14 residues. Between the trimmed V and J ends, which lost 8 bases and 8 bases, there was a span of 20 bases. The CDR3 sequence is CASGPDSSGRTQYF. DNA for the CDR3: TGTGCCAGCGGCCCAGACTCCTCGGGTCGTACGCAGTATTTT.

The V call is TRBV27, the J call TRBJ2-7; TRBD1 agrees at 7 bases. This CDR3 is built from 13 residues. Germline assignment: CDR1 MNHEY and CDR2 SMNVEV (reference sequence). V trimming: 3 bases; J trimming: 3 bases; junction bases outside the gene matches: 2. CDR3 in DNA: TGTGCCAGCAGTTTGGGACAGAACTACGAGCAGTACTTC. Its protein is CASSLGQNYEQYF.

V and J are TRBV5-1 and TRBJ2-7; D not certain. Trimming took 0 bases from V and 4 from J, leaving 5 bases between them. The CDR3 runs to 12 residues. Germline-derived CDR1 and CDR2 are SGHRS and YFSETQ. This CDR3 reads CASSLDRYEQYF. The CDR3 bases are TGCGCCAGCAGCTTGGATAGATACGAGCAGTACTTC.

The V call is TRBV27, the J call TRBJ2-5; D is possibly TRBD2 (5 bases). The CDR3 runs 12 residues. Germline V gene lookup returns CDR1 MNHEY and CDR2 SMNVEV (reference sequence). V lost 5 bases and J lost 5, with 9 bases in between. The CDR3 nucleotides read TGTGCCAGCAGTGGGGAGACTGAGACCCAGTACTTC. Translated, it gives CASSGETETQYF.

This clone was picked up one time. The chain has TRBV19 and TRBJ1-4; a weak D match, TRBD1 (6 bases). Trimming cost V 6 bases and J 6 bases, with 11 bases left between them. The CDR3 has 13 residues. Germline CDR1 is LNHDA and CDR2 is SQIVND (reference sequence). The CDR3 protein is CASSFPGDEKLFF. The DNA of the CDR3 is TGTGCCAGTAGCTTTCCAGGGGATGAAAAACTGTTTTTT.

A note on this clone: No conserved phenylalanine or tryptophan ends this CDR3, so it is likely a read error. The chain couples TRBV6-4 to TRBJ1-1; weak D call: TRBD1 (6 bases). Germline lookup yields CDR1 MRHNA and CDR2 SNTAGT. V lost 1 base, J lost 6 bases, and 18 bases lay in between. CDR3 length: 16 residues. In DNA form, the CDR3 reads TGTGCCAGCAGTGACTTGGGCGGGGGCTGGGGGTCTGAAGCTTTCTCT. The encoded protein is CASSDLGGGWGSEAFS.

The chain links TRBV15 to TRBJ2-1; 8 bases are a match to TRBD1. Germline V gives CDR1 LNHNV, CDR2 YYDKDF (reference sequence). This CDR3 has 12 amino acids. With 8 bases clipped from V and 6 bases from J, the junction kept 3 bases outside the gene matches. The DNA of the CDR3 is TGTGCCACCCTGACAGGGGTCAATGAGCAGTTCTTC. Translated: CATLTGVNEQFF.

The CDR3 here is CASSPQGMDDEQYF. The DNA for the CDR3 is TGTGCCAGCAGCCCACAGGGGATGGATGACGAGCAGTACTTC. V is TRBV7-9 and J is TRBJ2-7; 7 positions agree with TRBD1. Germline V CDR1 and CDR2: SEHNR, FQNEAQ (reference sequence). After removal of 5 bases from V and 5 bases from J, the junction contained 9 bases not matched to a gene. CDR3 length: 14 residues.

The V call is TRBV10-3, the J call TRBJ2-2, with D possibly TRBD1 on 8 matching bases. The germline CDR1 and CDR2 sequences are ENHRY and SYGVKD. The ends were cut back, 6 bases at V and 2 bases at J, with 16 bases in the middle. The CDR3 extends over 16 amino acids. Here the CDR3 DNA reads TGTGCCATCAGCTTTACAGGGGGGGAAAACACCGGGGAGCTGTTTTTT. Encoded protein: CAISFTGGENTGELFF.